Following are 20 T cell receptor beta chains from one sample sequenced in a study of shared clonotypes between healthy human individuals. Repertoires were generated with immunoSEQ multiplex PCR, while TCRdb's copy carries only in-frame clones and drops some. The table lists about 2.4 million clones, approximately 93% of them singletons. Sequenced material: naive CD4+ T cells from PBMCs. The sample's subset: CD45RA+ positively selected. These receptors were taken from a man between 18 and 29 years old in good health. Some clones in this sample may be carry-over from other donors' samples.

The chain has TRBV5-1 and TRBJ2-1; D not certain. Germline assignment: CDR1 SGHRS and CDR2 YFSETQ. V gave up 4 bases and J gave up 8 bases, with 19 bases separating them. The CDR3 has 15 residues. In DNA, the CDR3 is TGCGCCAGCAGCAAGGTGGGATATCTAAGCGATGAGCAGTTCTTC. Its translation is CASSKVGYLSDEQFF.

The chain employs TRBV28 and TRBJ2-7, with TRBD2 as a possible D gene (6 bases). The CDR3 has 15 residues. Trimming removed 3 bases at V and 1 base at J, with 13 bases between. Germline CDR1 MDHEN, CDR2 SYDVKM. CDR3 in amino acids: CASSFFGGLSYEQYF. CDR3 bases: TGTGCCAGCAGTTTCTTCGGGGGATTATCCTACGAGCAGTACTTC. Using reference TRBV28 and TRBJ2-7 for the parts outside the CDR3, the full variable domain is DVKVTQSSRYLVKRTGEKVFLECVQDMDHENMFWYRQDPGLGLRLIYFSYDVKMKEKGDIPEGYSVSREKKERFSLILESASTNQTSMYLCASSFFGGLSYEQYFGPGTRLTVT.

CDR3 coding DNA: TGTGCCAGCAGCTCCCGGGGCCAGAACACTGAAGCTTTCTTT. This translates into CASSSRGQNTEAFF. V and J are TRBV9 and TRBJ1-1, with D possibly being TRBD1 (5 bases). The CDR3 has 14 residues. V shed 4 bases and J shed 1 base, with 11 bases lying between them. The germline V gene has CDR1 SGDLS and CDR2 YYNGEE.

The chain combines TRBV7-9 with TRBJ2-2; D unresolved. Germline lookup yields CDR1 SEHNR and CDR2 FQNEAQ (reference sequence). Trimming removed 3 bases at V and 3 bases at J, with 8 bases between. The CDR3 length is 14 residues. CDR3: CASSLVWDTGELFF. In DNA, the CDR3 is TGTGCCAGCAGCTTGGTATGGGACACCGGGGAGCTGTTTTTT.

This chain uses TRBV5-1 with TRBJ1-5, with D uncertain. V was shortened by 0 bases and J by 5 bases, with 9 bases between the two germline ends. Germline-derived CDR1 and CDR2 are SGHRS and YFSETQ. This CDR3 is 14 amino acids long. The CDR3 nucleotides are TGCGCCAGCAGCTTGGGTTTCGGGGATCAGCCCCAGCATTTT. This codes for CASSLGFGDQPQHF.

This clone was observed a single time. Other DNA sequences from this sample encode an identical CDR3 as well. The chain uses TRBV19 and TRBJ2-1; D is perhaps TRBD2 (6 bases). V shed 1 base and J shed 8 bases, with 9 bases lying between them. Germline V lookup: CDR1 LNHDA, CDR2 SQIVND (reference sequence). The CDR3 is 13 residues long. CDR3 DNA sequence: TGTGCCAGTAGTATAGCTGGCGGGGATGAGCAGTTCTTC. It translates to CASSIAGGDEQFF.

Turning to this clone: The sample has other DNA sequences that encode this CDR3 too. The chain couples TRBV28 to TRBJ1-2; 8 bases line up with TRBD1. Germline lookup yields CDR1 MDHEN and CDR2 SYDVKM. CDR3 size: 13 residues. V shed 6 bases, J shed 3 bases, and the junction held 3 bases outside the gene matches. In DNA, the CDR3 is TGTGCCAGCAGGTTGACAGGGGACTATGGCTACACCTTC. This codes for CASRLTGDYGYTF.

As to this clone: At one boundary the junction diverges from the germline segment, which might be a read error. This chain joins TRBV6-1 and TRBJ1-1; unclear D gene. Germline CDR1 and CDR2: MNHNS and SASEGT. The CDR3 extends over 17 amino acids. In DNA form, the CDR3 reads TGTGTCAGCAGTGGCCATATCAGTAGGGTTGTGAACACTGAAGCTTTCTTT. It yields the protein CVSSGHISRVVNTEAFF.

This chain links TRBV5-1 with TRBJ1-1, with D unclear. Deletions cut 4 bases from V and 1 base from J, with 20 bases between. The CDR3 sequence is 17 residues long. Germline V gives CDR1 SGHRS, CDR2 YFSETQ. The chain's CDR3 is CASSRPEVGVGNTEAFF. The CDR3, as DNA: TGCGCCAGCAGCCGTCCCGAGGTTGGGGTTGGGAACACTGAAGCTTTCTTT.

V usage is TRBV9 and J usage is TRBJ1-3; D might be TRBD1 (5 bases). This CDR3 spans 13 amino acids. V dropped 2 bases and J dropped 5 bases, with 8 bases sitting between them. The V gene's germline CDR1 is SGDLS and CDR2 YYNGEE. CDR3 sequence (DNA): TGTGCCAGCAGCGTGGACAACAGAAACACCATATATTTT. Translating it yields CASSVDNRNTIYF.

This chain connects TRBV6-5 to TRBJ2-7; 12 positions match TRBD1. With 0 bases clipped from V and 3 bases from J, the junction kept 3 bases outside the gene matches. Germline values: CDR1 MNHEY, CDR2 SVGAGI. CDR3 length: 16 amino acids. DNA for the CDR3: TGTGCCAGCAGTTACTCAGGGACAGGGGGCCACTACGAGCAGTACTTC. Its translation is CASSYSGTGGHYEQYF.

The chain recombines TRBV7-9 with TRBJ2-1, with 7 positions matching TRBD2. Unmatched junction bases numbered 6, after V lost 2 bases and J lost 2 bases. The CDR3 contains 16 residues. Germline loops: CDR1 SEHNR, CDR2 FQNEAQ (reference sequence). CDR3 in DNA: TGTGCCAGCAGCTTACTGGGCGGGGGACCCTACAATGAGCAGTTCTTC. This sequence encodes CASSLLGGGPYNEQFF.

The chain is built from TRBV28 and TRBJ2-7; D may be TRBD1 (6 bases). This CDR3 comprises 16 residues. The V gene lost 3 bases and the J gene lost 1 base, with 16 bases spanning the gap. Germline V gene lookup returns CDR1 MDHEN and CDR2 SYDVKM. The CDR3 sequence is CASSFPGALKSYEQYF. The CDR3 DNA sequence: TGTGCCAGCAGTTTTCCAGGGGCTCTGAAATCCTACGAGCAGTACTTC.

This clone was counted a single time. V gene TRBV5-1 combines with J gene TRBJ2-1; D gene uncertain. Trimming took off 3 bases at V and 4 bases at J, with 11 bases between the two ends. This CDR3 has 14 residues. Germline CDR1 SGHRS, CDR2 YFSETQ. DNA for the CDR3: TGCGCCAGCAGCTCAAATGGGCCGTACAATGAGCAGTTCTTC. It yields the protein CASSSNGPYNEQFF.

This rearrangement joins TRBV5-1 to TRBJ2-2; tentatively, D is TRBD1 (6 bases). The CDR3 totals 15 residues. V lost 4 bases, J lost 5 bases, and 15 bases lay in between. Germline V gives CDR1 SGHRS, CDR2 YFSETQ. Written as DNA, the CDR3 is TGCGCCAGCAGCGTCCCGGGACAACCGACCGGGGAGCTGTTTTTT. This sequence encodes CASSVPGQPTGELFF.

CDR3 nucleotide sequence: TGTGCCAGCAGCTTAAACAGGTACAATGAGCAGTTCTTC. Its protein product is CASSLNRYNEQFF. The rearrangement uses TRBV7-3 and TRBJ2-1, with a weak D call TRBD1 (5 bases). This CDR3 has 13 amino acids. The V gene's germline CDR1 is SGHTA and CDR2 FQGTGA. The V and J ends lost 1 base and 4 bases respectively, with 5 bases between them.

The chain recombines TRBV2 with TRBJ1-5; D not certain. The germline CDR1 and CDR2 sequences are SNHLY and FYNNEI. The V gene lost 6 bases and the J gene lost 1 base, with 13 bases spanning the gap. This CDR3 spans 15 amino acids. CDR3 residues: CASRSRVGSNQPQHF. The CDR3 nucleotides read TGTGCCAGCAGGTCCCGGGTCGGGAGCAATCAGCCCCAGCATTTT.

CDR3 sequence reads: CASSIGTAPRGEQFF. In DNA, the CDR3 is TGTGCCAGTAGTATTGGGACAGCGCCTAGAGGTGAGCAGTTCTTC. The chain uses TRBV19 and TRBJ2-1; TRBD1 matches at 7 bases. Germline V lookup: CDR1 LNHDA, CDR2 SQIVND (reference sequence). The CDR3 has 15 amino acids. J lost 9 bases, V lost 3 bases, and 11 bases had no gene match.

V is TRBV28 and J is TRBJ2-4; D ambiguous. The germline gives CDR1 MDHEN, CDR2 SYDVKM. V was trimmed by 7 bases and J by 8 bases, leaving 9 bases between them. The CDR3 contains 11 residues. The DNA for the CDR3 is TGTGCCAGCACCTTTGGGTACATTCAGTACTTC. It yields the protein CASTFGYIQYF.

The V call is TRBV9, the J call TRBJ2-5; D gene ambiguous. Germline V CDR1 and CDR2: SGDLS, YYNGEE. There are 14 residues in the CDR3. Trimming left V 4 bases short and J 2 bases short, with 12 bases between. In DNA form, the CDR3 reads TGTGCCAGCAGCAGAGAAGACGGACAAGAGACCCAGTACTTC. Amino acid sequence: CASSREDGQETQYF.